Listed here are 20 T cell receptor beta chains from one sample, sequenced in a study of PD-1 blockade in mismatch repair-deficient tumors. Profiling relied on immunoSEQ multiplex PCR, and the TCRdb table lists in-frame clones only, not all of them. The sample includes some 120,000 clones, roughly 90% of them seen just once. The sample in question was peripheral blood, obtained approximately 71 weeks after starting pembrolizumab. These receptor sequences come from an adult with mismatch repair-deficient cancer.

V and J are TRBV14 and TRBJ1-2, with 9 bases aligning to TRBD1. CDR3 length: 17 residues. After removal of 0 bases from V and 2 bases from J, the junction contained 7 bases not matched to a gene. Germline CDR1 reads SGHDN; CDR2 reads FVKESK. In DNA, the CDR3 is TGTGCCAGCAGCCAAGATCTGGGACAGGGATTAAACTATGGCTACACCTTC. Translated, it gives CASSQDLGQGLNYGYTF.

V usage is TRBV29-1 and J usage is TRBJ2-7; D not resolved. This CDR3 is 13 amino acids long. Germline V CDR1 and CDR2: SQVTM, ANQGSEA. Trimming took off 0 bases at V and 2 bases at J, with 8 bases between the two ends. This CDR3 is CSVEDGTAYEQYF. The DNA of the CDR3 is TGCAGCGTTGAAGATGGAACAGCCTACGAGCAGTACTTC.

The chain recombines TRBV9 with TRBJ1-2; 8 bases fit TRBD1. The CDR3 loop spans 15 amino acids. Germline V gene data show CDR1 as SGDLS and CDR2 as YYNGEE. The junction had 4 bases not matched to a gene; V was cut back by 3 bases and J by 0 bases. This CDR3 is CASSAGTGTNYGYTF. The CDR3, as DNA: TGTGCCAGCAGCGCCGGGACAGGTACTAACTATGGCTACACCTTC.

This clone came up once. The V gene is TRBV5-4, the J gene TRBJ2-2, with a tentative D call TRBD1 (5 bases). Germline CDR1 is SGHNT and CDR2 is YYREEE (reference sequence). The CDR3 loop spans 13 amino acids. Trimming pared 6 bases from V and 5 bases from J, leaving 11 bases between. Here the CDR3 DNA reads TGTGCCAGCAACGCAGGGCGAACCGGGGAGCTGTTTTTT. As protein: CASNAGRTGELFF. Full variable domain (missing parts from reference TRBV5-4 and TRBJ2-2): ETGVTQSPTHLIKTRGQQVTLRCSSQSGHNTVSWYQQALGQGPQFIFQYYREEENGRGNFPPRFSGLQFPNYSSELNVNALELDDSALYLCASNAGRTGELFFGEGSRLTVL.

With regard to this clone: One end of the junction varies from germline; a read error may be responsible. The J gene is TRBJ2-7, the V gene TRBV11-2, with 7 bases lining up with TRBD2. Germline-derived CDR1 and CDR2 are SGHAT and FQNNGV. CDR3 length: 12 amino acids. CDR3: CASSLARDYVHF. The CDR3 DNA reads as TGTGCCAGCAGCTTAGCCCGGGACTACGTGCACTTC.

V usage is TRBV4-1 and J usage is TRBJ2-2, with D possibly being TRBD1 (5 bases). Germline assignment: CDR1 MGHRA and CDR2 YSYEKL. The CDR3 is made up of 16 amino acids. Trimming took off 0 bases at V and 5 bases at J, with 13 bases between the two ends. The CDR3, as DNA: TGCGCCAGCAGCCAAGAAGAAGGGGCGCGGACCGGGGAGCTGTTTTTT. Translating gives CASSQEEGARTGELFF.

This clone was seen a handful of times. The gene calls are TRBV4-1 and TRBJ2-3; the D gene is possibly TRBD2 (6 bases). Germline V CDR1 and CDR2: MGHRA, YSYEKL. The CDR3 totals 15 residues. The V and J ends lost 3 bases and 0 bases respectively, with 10 bases between them. CDR3 sequence (DNA): TGCGCCAGCAGCCAGGACGGGACTAGCACAGATACGCAGTATTTT. Translation: CASSQDGTSTDTQYF.

The chain employs TRBV6-6 and TRBJ1-5, with TRBD1 identical over 7 bases. The CDR3 has 13 residues. Germline-derived CDR1 and CDR2 are MNHNY and SVGAGI (reference sequence). Trimming removed 8 bases from V and 2 bases from J; junction bases left unmatched: 3. As DNA, the CDR3 is TGTGCCAGCGGGGGACAGCGCAATCAGCCCCAGCATTTT. Protein product: CASGGQRNQPQHF.

The rearrangement uses TRBV6-7 and TRBJ2-6, with TRBD2 matching over 8 bases. TRBV6-7 is an open reading frame, and its role is uncertain. Trimming took 0 bases from V and 6 from J; bases not matched to a gene: 16. This CDR3 spans 20 amino acids. The CDR3 loop is CASSYSFWGGRPPEANVLTF. The CDR3 DNA is TGTGCCAGCAGTTACTCGTTTTGGGGCGGGAGGCCCCCCGAGGCCAACGTCCTGACTTTC.

The chain recombines TRBV19 with TRBJ1-5; D is possibly TRBD1 (6 bases). The length of the CDR3 is 16 residues. The V and J ends lost 5 bases and 3 bases respectively, with 17 bases between them. CDR1 and CDR2 (germline): LNHDA, SQIVND (reference sequence). CDR3 sequence: CASSRGQQGSNQPQHF. The CDR3 region has the DNA TGTGCCAGTAGTCGAGGACAGCAGGGTTCCAATCAGCCCCAGCATTTT.

The chain has TRBV29-1 and TRBJ2-7; the D is unclear. V dropped 2 bases and J dropped 4 bases, with 18 bases sitting between them. In germline, CDR1 is SQVTM, CDR2 ANQGSEA. The CDR3 is made up of 15 amino acids. The CDR3 protein is CSVESRQEDRYEQYF. In nucleotides, the CDR3 is TGCAGCGTTGAATCTAGGCAGGAAGATCGGTACGAGCAGTACTTC.

The chain carries TRBV28 and TRBJ2-1, with 10 bases matching TRBD2. Trimming removed 8 bases from V and 1 base from J; junction bases left unmatched: 14. Per germline, CDR1 MDHEN and CDR2 SYDVKM. This CDR3 comprises 18 residues. Here the CDR3 DNA reads TGTGCCAGCTACTCGGGGCTAGCGGGAGTTCGGTCCTACAATGAGCAGTTCTTC. It specifies CASYSGLAGVRSYNEQFF.

This sequence joins TRBV4-3 and TRBJ2-1; the D gene could be TRBD1 or TRBD2 (6 bases each). Deletions cut 4 bases from V and 0 bases from J, with 16 bases between. The germline CDR1 and CDR2 sequences are LGHNA and YSLEER. This CDR3 is 17 amino acids long. CDR3 loop: CASSPTGGVGSYNEQFF. DNA of the CDR3: TGCGCCAGCAGCCCCACCGGGGGCGTGGGCTCCTACAATGAGCAGTTCTTC.

V gene TRBV29-1 combines with J gene TRBJ2-7, with D perhaps matching TRBD1 (6 bases). This CDR3 has 11 amino acids. Trimming shortened V by 7 bases and J by 2 bases, and 9 bases separated the two germline ends. Per germline, CDR1 SQVTM and CDR2 ANQGSEA. In nucleotides, the CDR3 is TGCAGCGGAAGGGACACCTACGAGCAGTACTTC. Amino acids: CSGRDTYEQYF.

This clone was detected only once. This rearrangement joins TRBV10-3 to TRBJ1-5, with D perhaps TRBD1 (5 bases). From germline, CDR1 is ENHRY and CDR2 SYGVKD. The germline V and J ends were trimmed by 3 bases and 9 bases, with 9 bases remaining between them. CDR3 length: 12 amino acids. The CDR3 is CAISDPRGPQHF. The CDR3 DNA follows: TGTGCCATCAGTGACCCAAGGGGGCCCCAGCATTTT.

The genes are TRBV6-5 and TRBJ2-2; D possibly uses TRBD1 or TRBD2 (5 bases each). Deletions cut 5 bases from V and 5 bases from J, with 12 bases between. Germline V lookup: CDR1 MNHEY, CDR2 SVGAGI. This CDR3 contains 14 residues. The CDR3 sequence is CASSPGTETGELFF. The CDR3 DNA sequence: TGTGCCAGCAGTCCCGGGACGGAGACCGGGGAGCTGTTTTTT.

The rearrangement uses TRBV7-9 and TRBJ2-7; TRBD2 might be the D (6 bases). The germline CDR1 and CDR2 sequences are SEHNR and FQNEAQ (reference sequence). Trimming cost V 6 bases and J 5 bases, with 14 bases left between them. CDR3 size: 13 residues. CDR3 bases: TGTGCCAGCAGTTCCGGGACTGCTGACGAGCAGTACTTC. Its protein product is CASSSGTADEQYF.

This sequence joins TRBV19 and TRBJ2-2, with a weak D call TRBD1 (5 bases). With 3 bases removed from V and 3 bases from J, the gap between germline ends came to 20 bases. This CDR3 is 18 amino acids long. Germline V gene lookup returns CDR1 LNHDA and CDR2 SQIVND (reference sequence). The chain's CDR3 is CASSILSVRVADTGELFF. In DNA form, the CDR3 reads TGTGCCAGTAGTATTTTGTCGGTCAGGGTCGCGGACACCGGGGAGCTGTTTTTT.

The chain uses TRBV19 and TRBJ2-7, with TRBD1 identical over 8 bases. V lost 3 bases to trimming and J lost 3 bases; unmatched junction nucleotides: 7. The CDR3 covers 15 residues. Germline CDR1 and CDR2: LNHDA and SQIVND (reference sequence). The CDR3: CASSISPTGDYEQYF. The CDR3, as DNA: TGTGCCAGTAGTATTTCCCCGACAGGGGACTACGAGCAGTACTTC.

The rearrangement uses TRBV29-1 and TRBJ2-5; D is perhaps TRBD2 (5 bases). Looked up from germline, CDR1 is SQVTM and CDR2 is ANQGSEA. This CDR3 region has 16 residues. Trimming left V 6 bases short and J 2 bases short, with 22 bases between. For the CDR3, the DNA is TGCAGCGTCGAGATAACGGCGGTGGGAGAACAAGAGACCCAGTACTTC. Protein product: CSVEITAVGEQETQYF.